A selection of T cell receptor beta chains follows, all from one sample in a study of blood T cell repertoires in COVID-19. Only in-frame clones appear in the TCRdb table, and some are missing; sequencing was by immunoSEQ multiplex PCR. The profile shows 330,000 or so clones, 92% of them singletons. Sequencing was carried out using PBMCs or T cells enriched from blood (not recorded which). The receptors stem from a young woman who had recovered from COVID-19. Both conserved end residues are part of each CDR3. The D gene is left open where the match is weak. Only part of the rows carry a size: once, few, many, or a class if the clone is expanded.

V gene	D gene	clone size	J gene	CDR3 protein	CDR3 DNA
TRBV28	NA	NA	TRBJ2-1	CASSSSGTYNEQFF	TGTGCCAGCAGTTCAAGCGGAACCTACAATGAGCAGTTCTTC
TRBV6-5	TRBD1	NA	TRBJ1-1	CASSIQGAGTEAFF	TGTGCCAGCAGCATACAGGGGGCTGGTACTGAAGCTTTCTTT
TRBV9	TRBD2	few	TRBJ2-1	CASSVGGGAYNEQFF	TGTGCCAGCAGCGTAGGCGGGGGGGCCTACAATGAGCAGTTCTTC
TRBV2	NA	NA	TRBJ1-1	CASSDVPPNTEAFF	TGTGCCAGCAGTGACGTTCCCCCGAACACTGAAGCTTTCTTT
TRBV12-3/TRBV12-4	NA	few	TRBJ1-1	CASSTEANTEAFF	TGTGCCAGCAGCACCGAGGCCAACACTGAAGCTTTCTTT
TRBV13	NA	NA	TRBJ2-7	CASSLGPSPGYEQYF	TGTGCCAGCAGCTTAGGGCCCTCCCCCGGCTACGAGCAGTACTTC
TRBV5-1	NA	NA	TRBJ1-4	CASSGGATNEKLFF	TGCGCCAGCAGTGGGGGGGCAACTAATGAAAAACTGTTTTTT
TRBV7-3	NA	NA	TRBJ2-2	CASSFGDTNTGELFF	TGTGCCAGCAGCTTTGGGGACACAAACACCGGGGAGCTGTTTTTT
TRBV6-5	TRBD1	once	TRBJ2-3	CASSYRTGSTDTQYF	TGTGCCAGCAGTTACAGGACAGGGAGCACAGATACGCAGTATTTT
TRBV27	NA	NA	TRBJ2-7	CASSLHVNPVYEQYF	TGTGCCAGCAGTTTACACGTAAACCCGGTTTACGAGCAGTACTTC
TRBV4-2	NA	NA	TRBJ1-2	CASSQDGKGDYGYTF	TGTGCCAGCAGCCAAGATGGAAAGGGAGATTATGGCTACACCTTC
TRBV4-1	TRBD2	once	TRBJ2-7	CASSQELRGALRQYF	TGCGCCAGCAGCCAAGAATTGCGGGGGGCCTTGAGGCAGTACTTC
TRBV27	TRBD2	NA	TRBJ2-7	CASRPGVLAEYEQYF	TGTGCCAGCAGACCCGGCGTGCTAGCGGAATACGAGCAGTACTTC
TRBV6-6	TRBD1	once	TRBJ1-5	CASSQGHPAGQGGNSNQPQHF	TGTGCCAGCAGCCAGGGGCACCCGGCCGGACAGGGGGGAAATAGCAATCAGCCCCAGCATTTT
TRBV19	NA	NA	TRBJ1-1	CASSPLMNTEAFF	TGTGCCAGTAGTCCTCTTATGAACACTGAAGCTTTCTTT
TRBV10-3	TRBD1	NA	TRBJ1-1	CAIRRQGYEAFF	TGTGCCATTCGGAGACAGGGCTATGAAGCTTTCTTT
TRBV29-1	TRBD1	few	TRBJ1-1	CSVVGTDPEAFF	TGCAGCGTTGTGGGGACAGACCCTGAAGCTTTCTTT
TRBV15	TRBD1	NA	TRBJ2-3	CATSRNRGYDTQYF	TGTGCCACCAGCAGAAACAGGGGGTACGATACGCAGTATTTT
TRBV7-9	NA	once	TRBJ1-1	CASSPVNTEAFF	TGTGCCAGCAGCCCCGTTAACACTGAAGCTTTCTTT
TRBV5-4	NA	NA	TRBJ1-2	CASSLAAGAGDGYTF	TGTGCCAGCAGCTTGGCGGCGGGGGCCGGGGATGGCTACACCTTC
TRBV28	NA	NA	TRBJ1-2	CASNSMTGVGGYTF	TGTGCCAGCAATTCAATGACAGGCGTTGGTGGCTACACCTTC
TRBV7-9	NA	NA	TRBJ1-2	CASSPPARDGYTF	TGTGCCAGCAGCCCGCCCGCGAGAGATGGCTACACCTTC
TRBV6-6	NA	few	TRBJ2-4	CASSPIGDIQYF	TGTGCCAGCAGCCCCATAGGGGACATTCAGTACTTC
TRBV5-1	TRBD1	NA	TRBJ1-5	CASSLGGQGGDQPQHF	TGCGCCAGCAGCTTGGGGGGACAGGGAGGGGATCAGCCCCAGCATTTT